This T cell receptor beta chain emerged from a study of blood T cell repertoires in COVID-19 (dated by TCRdb to about 2020). For the study in its entirety: For ImmuneRACE Cohort 3, a participant was defined as recovered based on two consecutive negative NP/OP PCR tests, clearance by a healthcare professional, or resolution of symptoms. Samples from collaborators originated in the United States, Italy and Spain and spanned both the acute and convalescent phases of COVID-19. The material from the prospective study consisted of cDNA or gDNA derived from T cells, B-cell-depleted T cells, or PBMCs. Deeply sampled blood TCRbeta repertoires from subjects exposed to, actively infected with, or recovered from COVID-19 were included in the dataset. The repertoires were made available in a free public database intended to serve as a resource for research on the immune response to SARS-CoV-2. The samples were drawn from the first 160 participants of the ongoing ImmuneRACE study and from 950 to 1,500 subjects provided by 6 global collaborators. Nearly every sample came with metadata listing a de-identified subject ID, COVID-19 status, age in years and sex. Where available, HLA class I and class II types were obtained from metadata supplied by the sample provider rather than from assay-based typing.

TCRbeta CDR3 regions were amplified from genomic DNA using the immunoSEQ Assay, a bias-controlled multiplex PCR. Regarding the original processing steps: The number of nucleated cells in each sample was estimated from the amplification of reference gene primers within the assay. Sequence reads were collapsed and filtered to measure the absolute abundance of every unique TCRbeta CDR3 rearrangement. For each sample, productive Simpson clonality was calculated as the square root of Simpson's diversity index across productive rearrangements. TCRdb took this table from immuneACCESS and kept in-frame rearrangements with V and J called. Such tables lack part of the clones; where checked against another copy, unresolved V genes explain under half of the gap, and the rest is unexplained. From that table come the V and J calls and clone size; the DNA was used to work out D and trimming. The sample table shows some 220,000 clones, and approximately 87% are seen once. Clones ranked in the top ten supply 3% to 3.5% of the sample.

Note on this clone: What antigen it recognizes has not been identified. Base-call qualities are not available, and no considerably larger clone is one nucleotide away.

The CDR3 runs 16 residues from the cysteine to the phenylalanine. The sequence is cut down to CDR3 DNA, 48 bases in frame from base 1. CDR1 and CDR2 are read off the germline V gene as SGHRS and YFSETQ. After removal of 4 bases from V and 2 bases from J, the junction retains 8 bases not matched to a gene. What the research found in general, with its limitations: How much clinical and demographic metadata was included differed by source and by participant, and the metadata was provided uncurated.

Enrolling through a virtual design, the prospective study's participants ranged in age from roughly 18 to 89 years and lived across 24 United States geographic areas. Cohort assignment in the prospective study relied on participant-reported clinical history from a screening survey and a study questionnaire. Each participant in the prospective study had whole blood, serum and a nasopharyngeal or oropharyngeal swab collected by mobile phlebotomists. Participants in the prospective study had the option to provide additional blood draws and questionnaires over a roughly two-month period. Before DNA extraction, prospective study blood samples were shipped either frozen or at room temperature.

Sequencing was done on a sample of PBMCs or T cells enriched from blood (not recorded which). This clonotype was sampled from a woman aged 50 to 65 in a cohort exposed to, infected with or recovered from COVID-19 (not recorded which). The V and J segments used are TRBV5-1 and TRBJ2-7; the central 11 bases match TRBD1. The CDR3 amino acid sequence is: CASSLTPGQGAYEQYF. The nucleotides are TGCGCCAGCAGCCTCACCCCGGGACAGGGGGCCTACGAGCAGTACTTC.